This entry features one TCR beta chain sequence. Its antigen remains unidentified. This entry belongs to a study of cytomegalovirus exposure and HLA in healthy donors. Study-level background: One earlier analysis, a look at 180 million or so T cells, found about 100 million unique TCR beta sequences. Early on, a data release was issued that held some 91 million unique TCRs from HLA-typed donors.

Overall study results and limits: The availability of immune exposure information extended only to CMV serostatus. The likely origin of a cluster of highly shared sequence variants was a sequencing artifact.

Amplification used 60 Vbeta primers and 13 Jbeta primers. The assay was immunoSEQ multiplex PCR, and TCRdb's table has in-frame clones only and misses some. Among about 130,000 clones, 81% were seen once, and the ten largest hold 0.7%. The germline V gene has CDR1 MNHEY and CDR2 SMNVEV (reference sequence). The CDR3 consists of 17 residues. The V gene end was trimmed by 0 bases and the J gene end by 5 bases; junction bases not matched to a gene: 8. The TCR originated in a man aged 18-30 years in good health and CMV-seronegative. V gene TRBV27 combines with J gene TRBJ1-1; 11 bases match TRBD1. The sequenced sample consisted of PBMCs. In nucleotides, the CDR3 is TGTGCCAGCAGTTTATCGGGGACAGGGGGGCGTCTAACTGAAGCTTTCTTT. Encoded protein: CASSLSGTGGRLTEAFF.